Listed here are 24 T cell receptor beta chains from one sample, sequenced in a study of tumor-infiltrating lymphocytes in primary liver carcinoma. Co-extracted RNA and DNA came from around 18-30 mg of unsorted bulk tissue. Starting material of around 460 ng total RNA yielded TCR beta cDNA via a constant-region primer. Modified slightly, ARM-PCR produced TCR beta libraries over three nested multiplex PCR rounds. TRBV1-TRBV30 forward primers paired with a C-beta reverse primer were used in the first two PCR rounds, which ran around 10 cycles each. TCRdb reanalysed the multiplex PCR reads using MiXCR and keeps one entry per CDR3 protein. This table holds 40,000 or so distinct CDR3 sequences, roughly 80% found once. Sequenced input: tumor-adjacent normal liver tissue. The receptors stem from a woman aged 30 to 39 with primary liver carcinoma and hepatitis B virus infection.

This clonotype has ten or more counts. V is TRBV5-1 and J is TRBJ2-2; TRBD1 is a possible D gene (6 bases). Trimming removed 0 bases at V and 1 base at J, with 13 bases between. The CDR3 runs to 17 residues. The V gene's germline CDR1 is SGHRS and CDR2 YFSETQ. CDR3 DNA sequence: TGCGCCAGCAGCTTGGGGCACAGGGACAAGAACACCGGGGAGCTGTTTTTT. It encodes CASSLGHRDKNTGELFF.

As for this clonotype: The missing conserved phenylalanine or tryptophan at the end of this CDR3 makes a read error likely. The chain carries TRBV11-1 and TRBJ2-7; no definite D call. Deletions cut 0 bases from V and 3 bases from J, with 9 bases between. Germline V gene data show CDR1 as SGHAT and CDR2 as FQDESV (reference sequence). The CDR3 extends over 14 amino acids. The CDR3 DNA follows: TGTGCCAGCAGCTTAGCTACGGCCTTCTACGAGCAGTACCTC. Its translation: CASSLATAFYEQYL.

Details on this clonotype: This CDR3 is missing its conserved last phenylalanine or tryptophan, likely due to a read error. V is TRBV10-3 and J is TRBJ1-1; tentatively, D is TRBD1 (5 bases). The germline V gene has CDR1 ENHRY and CDR2 SYGVKD. V shed 4 bases and J shed 4 bases, with 13 bases lying between them. The CDR3 consists of 14 residues. CDR3 nucleotide sequence: TGTGCCATCAGTGGGGACGGGGTGAGCACTGAAGCTTTCCTT. It encodes CAISGDGVSTEAFL.

The V gene is TRBV2, the J gene TRBJ2-5, with 7 bases aligning to TRBD2. Germline CDR1 is SNHLY and CDR2 is FYNNEI. With V trimmed by 4 bases and J by 7 bases, 9 bases remained unmatched. The CDR3 sequence is 14 residues long. The CDR3 here is CASSGPSGLATQYF. In DNA, the CDR3 is TGTGCCAGCAGTGGGCCTAGCGGCCTGGCGACCCAGTACTTC.

The gene calls are TRBV9 and TRBJ1-2; D remains unclear. The CDR3 has 17 residues. The V end was cut by 0 bases, the J end by 1 base, with 16 bases between. Germline CDR1 SGDLS, CDR2 YYNGEE. The CDR3 coding sequence is TGTGCCAGCAGCGTAGCCCCAAGGTGGACCTTTAACTATGGCTACACCTTC. Translated, it gives CASSVAPRWTFNYGYTF.

Of note for this clonotype: Because it lacks the conserved phenylalanine or tryptophan at the end, this CDR3 is likely a read error. The chain is built from TRBV6-5 and TRBJ1-1; a weak D match, TRBD1 (6 bases). Germline-derived CDR1 and CDR2 are MNHEY and SVGAGI. The CDR3 is 14 residues long. The CDR3 coding sequence is TGTGCCAACAGTTACTCGGAGAGGGGGGCTGAAGCTTTCTCT. Protein: CANSYSERGAEAFS.

By frequency in the sample, this clonotype is medium-sized. V and J are TRBV29-1 and TRBJ1-2; 9 nucleotides align to TRBD1. The CDR3 contains 15 residues. Germline V gives CDR1 SQVTM, CDR2 ANQGSEA. Unmatched junction bases numbered 12, after V lost 4 bases and J lost 6 bases. The CDR3 spells CSVVQQGAPTNGYTF. CDR3 DNA: TGCAGCGTTGTTCAACAGGGGGCTCCTACTAATGGCTACACCTTC.

This clonotype was counted at least ten times. This sequence joins TRBV6-6 and TRBJ2-6; TRBD2 agrees at 9 bases. The CDR3 extends over 18 amino acids. V shed 0 bases, J shed 1 base, and the junction held 4 bases outside the gene matches. The germline gives CDR1 MNHNY, CDR2 SVGAGI (reference sequence). The CDR3 reads CASSYSPSGVSGANVLTF. The CDR3 nucleotides read TGTGCCAGCAGTTACTCGCCTAGCGGGGTGTCTGGGGCCAACGTCCTGACTTTC.

A single count supports this clonotype. The chain couples TRBV20-1 to TRBJ2-7, with D maybe TRBD1 (6 bases). V lost 7 bases and J lost 2, with 21 bases in between. Germline CDR1 DFQATT, CDR2 SNEGSKA (reference sequence). This CDR3 is 15 amino acids long. The CDR3 loop is CSVQNRDTGTYEQYF. CDR3 coding DNA: TGCAGTGTTCAAAACCGGGACACGGGAACCTACGAGCAGTACTTC.

V is TRBV12-3 or TRBV12-4 and J is TRBJ2-2; 10 positions agree with TRBD2. This CDR3 spans 16 amino acids. CDR3 in amino acids: CLNSPRASGSYGELFF. As DNA, the CDR3 is TGTCTCAACAGTCCACGGGCTAGCGGGAGTTACGGGGAGCTGTTTTTT.

Notes on this clonotype: A clone one base away is much larger, so this may be a read error. The V and J genes are TRBV4-1 and TRBJ2-3; TRBD2 matches 13 bases. CDR3 length: 16 residues. The V segment lost 4 bases and the J segment 1 base; nucleotides outside the gene matches: 2. Germline loops: CDR1 MGHRA, CDR2 YSYEKL. CDR3 nucleotides: TGCGCCAGCAGCCTGGGACTAGCGGGGCGCACAGATACGCAGTATTTT. Protein: CASSLGLAGRTDTQYF.

Details on this clonotype: A junction end diverges from the germline sequence, so it may reflect a read error. The V gene is TRBV5-6, the J gene TRBJ2-1, with 7 nucleotides matching TRBD2. Germline V lookup: CDR1 SGHDT, CDR2 YYEEEE. The CDR3 contains 15 residues. CDR3 sequence: CASSLGAGVNDEQFF. The CDR3, as DNA: TGTGCTAGCAGTCTCGGCGCGGGGGTTAACGATGAGCAGTTCTTC. Based on the CDR3 plus reference TRBV5-6 and TRBJ2-1, the full variable domain is DAGVTQSPTHLIKTRGQQVTLRCSPKSGHDTVSWYQQALGQGPQFIFQYYEEEERQRGNFPDRFSGHQFPNYSSELNVNALLLGDSALYLCASSLGAGVNDEQFFGPGTRLTVL.

This clonotype occurred many times. The chain recombines TRBV12-3 or TRBV12-4 with TRBJ2-7, with D possibly being TRBD2 (6 bases). This CDR3 has 15 amino acids. V shed 4 bases and J shed 2 bases, with 15 bases lying between them. CDR3 sequence reads: CASSSLGGVPYEQYF. The DNA for the CDR3 is TGTGCCAGCAGTTCCCTCGGAGGGGTCCCCTACGAGCAGTACTTC.

Notes on this clonotype: It is unclear where the CDR3 begins or ends on the DNA, so no DNA is shown, and the CDR3 is as TCRdb lists it. This chain links TRBV4-2 with TRBJ2-1; no DNA check was done on the table's D call, TRBD2. Including both end residues, the CDR3 is 16 amino acids long. Germline-derived CDR1 and CDR2 are LGHNA and YNFKEQ. CDR3 loop: CASSQDSVALGNEEFF.

This clonotype has a single count. This chain uses TRBV7-9 with TRBJ2-1, with TRBD2 as a possible D gene (5 bases). V lost 4 bases, J lost 8 bases, and 18 bases lay in between. This CDR3 is 15 amino acids long. Germline values: CDR1 SEHNR, CDR2 FQNEAQ (reference sequence). The CDR3 sequence: CASSYRGMAVYEQFF. For the CDR3, the DNA is TGTGCCAGCAGCTATAGAGGGATGGCCGTATATGAGCAGTTCTTC.

Remarks on this clonotype: Germline and junction disagree at one end, which may indicate a read error. The chain employs TRBV12-3 or TRBV12-4 and TRBJ2-3, with D unclear. The CDR3 totals 15 residues. The CDR3 sequence: CASSFRNSLVDMQYF. The CDR3, as DNA: TGTGCCAGCAGTTTTCGTAACAGTTTAGTGGATATGCAGTATTTT.

About this clonotype itself: The germline gene is not matched at one end of the junction; a read error may be the cause. The chain uses TRBV29-1 and TRBJ2-3; 11 bases are a match to TRBD2. This CDR3 is 15 amino acids long. CDR1 and CDR2 (germline): SQVTM, ANQGSEA. The CDR3: CTAYGGTSGTDTQSF. In DNA form, the CDR3 reads TGCACCGCATACGGGGGGACTAGCGGCACAGATACGCAGTCTTTT.

Ten or more counts support this clonotype. V usage is TRBV6-1 and J usage is TRBJ2-7, with D perhaps given as TRBD1 or TRBD2 (6 bases each). Trimming removed 2 bases from V and 3 bases from J, with 14 bases in between. The CDR3 runs to 15 residues. Germline lookup yields CDR1 MNHNS and CDR2 SASEGT. CDR3 DNA: TGTGCCAGCAGTGAATCAGGGGAGGCGGGCTACGAGCAGTACTTC. It specifies CASSESGEAGYEQYF.

The rearrangement links TRBV4-3 to TRBJ2-5, with D possibly TRBD2 on 6 matching bases. The CDR3 spans 15 residues. In germline, CDR1 is LGHNA, CDR2 YSLEER. The CDR3 loop reads CTSSQARDSRRAQYF. As DNA, the CDR3 is TGCACGAGCAGCCAAGCTAGGGACTCCCGGAGGGCCCAGTACTTC.

Of note for this clonotype: Because the CDR3 is missing its conserved closing phenylalanine or tryptophan, this is likely a read error. Because the CDR3's place on the DNA is in doubt, the DNA is left out and the CDR3 is given as listed by TCRdb. This sequence joins TRBV4-1 and TRBJ2-4. Germline V gives CDR1 MGHRA, CDR2 YSYEKL. The CDR3 spans 16 amino acids, including both terminal residues. CDR3 sequence reads: CASSLEMNRYTSKWYL.

This clonotype has a handful of counts. This chain connects TRBV7-6 to TRBJ2-3, with 8 bases lining up with TRBD2. The CDR3 runs to 15 residues. Germline trimming cut 1 base from V and 5 bases from J; bases unmatched to any gene: 5. Germline CDR1 reads SGHVS; CDR2 reads FNYEAQ. CDR3 nucleotide sequence: TGTGCCAGCAGCTTAGAAACGGGAGGGGTAGATACGCAGTATTTT. Its protein product is CASSLETGGVDTQYF.

As concerns this clonotype: Mismatch with germline at one junction end may stem from a read error. This chain's CDR3 is CDSSSVIGVNEQFF. The CDR3 nucleotides read TGTGACAGCAGTTCCGTCATAGGGGTGAATGAGCAGTTCTTC. The J gene is TRBJ2-1, the V gene TRBV6-2 or TRBV6-3; the D gene is possibly TRBD1 (5 bases). Germline V lookup: CDR1 MNHEY, CDR2 SVGEGT. CDR3 size: 14 residues.

Comments on this clonotype: One end of the junction is discordant with germline, which a read error may explain. The chain employs TRBV6-2 or TRBV6-3 and TRBJ1-5; 8 nucleotides match TRBD1. Germline V gene sequence: CDR1 MNHEY, CDR2 SVGEGT. The CDR3 is 15 residues long. The CDR3 coding sequence is TGTGCAAGCAGTAAAGTGTCAGGGGGCGTTCAGCCCCAGCATTTT. Protein product: CASSKVSGGVQPQHF.

This clonotype occurred a few times. The rearrangement uses TRBV11-2 and TRBJ1-1, with D possibly being TRBD1 (5 bases). The CDR3 has 14 residues. Trimming left V 6 bases short and J 14 bases short, with 25 bases between. The germline gives CDR1 SGHAT, CDR2 FQNNGV. CDR3 in DNA: TGTGCCAGCAGATATACAGGTGGGAGGGCTGTAGCCTTCTTT. Translating it yields CASRYTGGRAVAFF.